These 30 T cell receptor beta chains came from one sample sequenced in a study of T-cell reconstitution after alpha-beta-depleted transplantation in children. Unique molecular identifiers were built into the TCRbeta library. A single record per CDR3 protein comes from TCRdb applying MiXCR to the PCR reads. The table has about 240,000 distinct CDR3 sequences, around 13% seen once. This sample comprised PBMCs from the stem cell graft donor, obtained from the stem cell graft. These receptors were collected from a human donor who donated a stem cell graft to a child with acute lymphoblastic leukemia.

The V and J genes are TRBV6-1 and TRBJ2-1; unclear D gene. Germline-derived CDR1 and CDR2 are MNHNS and SASEGT. The CDR3 runs 15 residues. V was clipped by 8 bases and J by 7 bases, with 21 bases between them. CDR3 in amino acids: CASFEEGYGKNEQFF. For the CDR3, the DNA is TGTGCCAGCTTCGAGGAAGGATATGGAAAAAATGAGCAGTTCTTC.

The gene calls are TRBV7-3 and TRBJ1-6; D unclear. The germline gives CDR1 SGHTA, CDR2 FQGTGA. Trimming pared 3 bases from V and 5 bases from J, leaving 8 bases between. The CDR3 is 14 residues long. This chain's CDR3 is CASSLRGDNSPLHF. The CDR3 DNA reads TGTGCCAGCAGCTTGCGGGGTGATAATTCACCCCTCCACTTT.

In the case of this clonotype: This sequence may be a read error, since a much larger clone differs from it by one base. V and J are TRBV7-2 and TRBJ2-3; D uncertain. Germline-derived CDR1 and CDR2 are SGHTA and FQGNSA. Deletions cut 5 bases from V and 5 bases from J, with 17 bases between. The CDR3 contains 15 residues. CDR3 amino acids: CASSPGRRRIDTQYF. The CDR3 nucleotides read TGTGCCAGCAGCCCAGGCCGTCGTAGAATAGATACGCAGTATTTT.

Many counts were recorded for this clonotype. The V and J genes are TRBV5-1 and TRBJ2-5; 9 bases are shared with TRBD1. The CDR3 contains 14 residues. Losses at the gene ends were 3 bases for V and 1 base for J; bases not matched to a gene: 1. Germline CDR1 and CDR2: SGHRS and YFSETQ. Here the CDR3 DNA reads TGCGCCAGCAGCTGGACAGGGGTCCAAGAGACCCAGTACTTC. Amino acids: CASSWTGVQETQYF.

This clonotype was detected only a few times. V gene TRBV27 combines with J gene TRBJ1-2; TRBD1 agrees at 7 bases. This CDR3 has 16 amino acids. The V and J ends lost 5 bases and 2 bases, in that order; junction bases with no gene match: 11. The germline V gene encodes CDR1 MNHEY and CDR2 SMNVEV (reference sequence). This CDR3 is CASSLNAGTVNYGYTF. The CDR3, as DNA: TGTGCCAGCAGTCTAAACGCCGGGACAGTGAACTATGGCTACACCTTC.

This clonotype has at least ten counts. The rearrangement links TRBV5-6 to TRBJ1-1; D unresolved. V was pared by 4 bases and J by 0 bases, with 10 bases between. This CDR3 has 14 residues. CDR1 is SGHDT, CDR2 YYEEEE, per germline. Here the CDR3 reads CASSHGRLNTEAFF. The CDR3, as DNA: TGTGCCAGCAGCCACGGACGGCTGAACACTGAAGCTTTCTTT.

This clonotype was picked up many times. The V call is TRBV11-2, the J call TRBJ2-4; tentatively, D is TRBD1 or TRBD2 (5 bases each). In germline, CDR1 is SGHAT, CDR2 FQNNGV. V was clipped by 1 base and J by 2 bases, with 21 bases between them. The CDR3 is 19 residues long. The CDR3 sequence: CASSLGLLRAGRTKNIQYF. CDR3 nucleotides: TGTGCCAGCAGCTTAGGGTTACTTCGGGCAGGGAGAACCAAAAACATTCAGTACTTC.

This clonotype was picked up many times. An end of the junction differs from the germline gene, which may be a read error. The V gene is TRBV7-7, the J gene TRBJ1-5; no clear D. The CDR3 contains 17 residues. The germline gives CDR1 SSHAT, CDR2 FNYEAQ (reference sequence). The CDR3 loop reads CASSLDWRGRCNQPQHF. Written as DNA, the CDR3 is TGTGCTAGCAGCTTAGATTGGCGCGGTAGGTGCAATCAGCCCCAGCATTTT.

At least ten counts were recorded for this clonotype. The CDR3, as DNA: TGTGCCAGCAGTACCCCCTTAGGCTACGAGCAGTACTTC. It codes for CASSTPLGYEQYF. V gene TRBV5-6 combines with J gene TRBJ2-7; D remains ambiguous. The CDR3 length is 13 residues. Germline values: CDR1 SGHDT, CDR2 YYEEEE. V gave up 5 bases and J gave up 3 bases, with 12 bases separating them.

Concerning this clonotype: This could be a read error, since a much larger clone is one nucleotide away. This chain's CDR3 is CASSLRRMPSNYEQYF. The CDR3 DNA reads as TGTGCCAGCAGCCTAAGACGGATGCCTAGCAACTACGAGCAGTACTTC. This rearrangement joins TRBV3-1 to TRBJ2-7; TRBD2 might be the D (5 bases). This CDR3 spans 16 amino acids. Germline V gene sequence: CDR1 LGHDT, CDR2 YNNKEL (reference sequence). Between the trimmed V and J ends, which lost 4 bases and 3 bases, there was a span of 19 bases.

This clonotype was counted at least ten times. V gene TRBV6-5 combines with J gene TRBJ2-2; 8 nucleotides match TRBD1. CDR3 length: 15 amino acids. CDR1 is MNHEY and CDR2 is SVGAGI in the germline V gene. The V and J ends lost 6 bases and 1 base, in that order; junction bases with no gene match: 4. CDR3 amino acids: CASRQTGVNTGELFF. CDR3 in DNA: TGTGCCAGCAGGCAGACAGGGGTGAACACCGGGGAGCTGTTTTTT.

This chain joins TRBV30 and TRBJ2-1; TRBD2 aligns across 9 bases. V dropped 5 bases and J dropped 0; count of bases not matched to a gene: 5. The CDR3 is made up of 15 amino acids. In germline, CDR1 is GTSNPN, CDR2 SVGIG (reference sequence). CDR3 residues: CAWEAGGSSYNEQFF. The CDR3 DNA sequence: TGTGCCTGGGAAGCGGGAGGCAGCTCCTACAATGAGCAGTTCTTC. Supplemented by reference TRBV30 and TRBJ2-1, the full variable domain reads SQTIHQWPATLVQPVGSPLSLECTVEGTSNPNLYWYRQAAGRGLQLLFYSVGIGQISSEVPQNLSASRPQDRQFILSSKKLLLSDSGFYLCAWEAGGSSYNEQFFGPGTRLTVL.

This clonotype has a count of ten or more. The rearrangement links TRBV5-1 to TRBJ1-2, with 7 bases aligning to TRBD1. The V gene end was trimmed by 0 bases and the J gene end by 2 bases; junction bases not matched to a gene: 1. The germline V gene encodes CDR1 SGHRS and CDR2 YFSETQ. The CDR3 contains 14 residues. For the CDR3, the DNA is TGCGCCAGCAGCTTGGAGGGACAGAACTATGGCTACACCTTC. It translates to CASSLEGQNYGYTF.

There are many counts of this clonotype. The chain combines TRBV5-6 with TRBJ2-3, with 7 bases that match TRBD1. This CDR3 is 17 amino acids long. Looked up from germline, CDR1 is SGHDT and CDR2 is YYEEEE. J lost 4 bases, V lost 3 bases, and 14 bases had no gene match. DNA for the CDR3: TGTGCCAGCAGCTGGACAGGACGAGGGAGTTGGGCAGATACGCAGTATTTT. Translated, it gives CASSWTGRGSWADTQYF.

The chain employs TRBV7-9 and TRBJ1-4; 7 bases fit TRBD1. With V trimmed by 4 bases and J by 1 base, 3 bases remained unmatched. The CDR3 length is 15 residues. The V gene's germline CDR1 is SEHNR and CDR2 FQNEAQ (reference sequence). CDR3 nucleotide sequence: TGTGCCAGCAGCTACCCAGGGGGAACTAATGAAAAACTGTTTTTT. This codes for CASSYPGGTNEKLFF.

This clonotype was recorded many times. The V call is TRBV15, the J call TRBJ1-2; 7 bases fit TRBD1. The CDR3 totals 15 residues. Germline assignment: CDR1 LNHNV and CDR2 YYDKDF (reference sequence). V lost 0 bases, J lost 1 base, and 2 bases stayed unmatched. The DNA for the CDR3 is TGTGCCACCAGCAGAGATAGACAGGGTAACTATGGCTACACCTTC. Protein: CATSRDRQGNYGYTF.

This clonotype was counted at least ten times. CDR3 amino acids: CASRTTGGSYNEQFF. DNA of the CDR3: TGTGCCAGCAGAACGACAGGGGGCTCCTACAATGAGCAGTTCTTC. The chain carries TRBV6-2 or TRBV6-3 and TRBJ2-1; TRBD1 matches 9 bases. Germline V gives CDR1 MNHEY, CDR2 SVGEGT. Unmatched junction bases numbered 3, after V lost 6 bases and J lost 0 bases. CDR3 length: 15 amino acids.

This clonotype has at least ten counts. V usage is TRBV12-3 or TRBV12-4 and J usage is TRBJ2-7; 8 nucleotides agree with TRBD1. The CDR3 length is 12 residues. J lost 12 bases, V lost 4 bases, and 8 bases had no gene match. Here the CDR3 DNA reads TGTGCCAGCAGTTCCCGGACAGGGATCCTGTACTTC. This translates into CASSSRTGILYF.

This clonotype was observed at least ten times. The chain is built from TRBV5-1 and TRBJ2-4, with TRBD2 matching over 7 bases. From germline, CDR1 is SGHRS and CDR2 YFSETQ. The CDR3 is made up of 16 amino acids. Trimming at V came to 2 bases and at J to 1 base, leaving 6 bases not matched to a gene. CDR3 bases: TGCGCCAGCAGCTTTACGGGGGGAATGGCCAAAAACATTCAGTACTTC. This sequence encodes CASSFTGGMAKNIQYF.

This clonotype came up many times. V usage is TRBV5-6 and J usage is TRBJ2-1, with a tentative D call TRBD1 (5 bases). Trimming took off 3 bases at V and 5 bases at J, with 15 bases between the two ends. Germline CDR1 is SGHDT and CDR2 is YYEEEE. CDR3 length: 15 amino acids. The CDR3 DNA reads as TGTGCCAGCAGCTCGGCGCCGACAGCAAACAATGAGCAGTTCTTC. Protein product: CASSSAPTANNEQFF.

In this sample, this clonotype turned up many times. This chain joins TRBV5-1 and TRBJ2-7; 9 bases map to TRBD1. CDR1 SGHRS and CDR2 YFSETQ come from the germline V gene. The CDR3 loop spans 16 amino acids. The V and J ends lost 2 bases and 11 bases, in that order; junction bases with no gene match: 17. The CDR3 nucleotides read TGCGCCAGCAGCTTATCACCGGGACAGGGCTCGATGCTGGAGTACTTC. The encoded protein is CASSLSPGQGSMLEYF. Together with reference TRBV5-1 and TRBJ2-7, the CDR3 gives the full variable domain: KAGVTQTPRYLIKTRGQQVTLSCSPISGHRSVSWYQQTPGQGLQFLFEYFSETQRNKGNFPGRFSGRQFSNSRSEMNVSTLELGDSALYLCASSLSPGQGSMLEYFGPGTRLTVT.

This clonotype was seen at least ten times. This chain connects TRBV20-1 to TRBJ2-7, with a weak D call TRBD2 (6 bases). The V gene's germline CDR1 is DFQATT and CDR2 SNEGSKA (reference sequence). Trimming took 7 bases from V and 3 from J, leaving 13 bases between them. There are 12 residues in the CDR3. The CDR3: CSGGRGGYEQYF. CDR3 coding DNA: TGCAGTGGAGGGCGGGGCGGCTACGAGCAGTACTTC.

This clonotype was detected ten times or more. An end of the junction does not agree with germline; a read error may underlie this. This CDR3 reads CSVGGTGAAAVF. DNA of the CDR3: TGCAGCGTGGGGGGGACAGGGGCAGCCGCCGTCTTC. The chain has TRBV29-1 and TRBJ1-2; 10 bases are shared with TRBD1. Germline values: CDR1 SQVTM, CDR2 ANQGSEA. The CDR3 has 12 amino acids.

This clonotype was recorded at least ten times. The V and J genes are TRBV5-1 and TRBJ1-5; D is uncertain. The CDR3 has 13 residues. CDR1 is SGHRS, CDR2 YFSETQ, per germline. The V and J ends lost 3 bases and 4 bases respectively, with 8 bases between them. CDR3 amino acids: CASSSTVNQPQHF. CDR3 DNA sequence: TGCGCCAGCAGCTCGACGGTTAATCAGCCCCAGCATTTT. Using reference TRBV5-1 and TRBJ1-5 for the parts outside the CDR3, the full variable domain is KAGVTQTPRYLIKTRGQQVTLSCSPISGHRSVSWYQQTPGQGLQFLFEYFSETQRNKGNFPGRFSGRQFSNSRSEMNVSTLELGDSALYLCASSSTVNQPQHFGDGTRLSIL.

This clonotype was picked up many times. This rearrangement joins TRBV18 to TRBJ1-2, with unresolved D. Germline V gives CDR1 KGHSH, CDR2 LQKENI. This CDR3 is built from 14 residues. Trimming shortened V by 3 bases and J by 3 bases, and 11 bases separated the two germline ends. The CDR3 coding sequence is TGTGCCAGCTCACCTCTTGTCGCTTACTATGGCTACACCTTC. The encoded protein is CASSPLVAYYGYTF. Full variable domain (remainder filled in from reference TRBV18 and TRBJ1-2): NAGVMQNPRHLVRRRGQEARLRCSPMKGHSHVYWYRQLPEEGLKFMVYLQKENIIDESGMPKERFSAEFPKEGPSILRIQQVVRGDSAAYFCASSPLVAYYGYTFGSGTRLTVV.

This clonotype came up many times. V and J are TRBV29-1 and TRBJ2-5; 9 bases fit TRBD2. Trimming at V came to 7 bases and at J to 5 bases, leaving 20 bases not matched to a gene. The CDR3 extends over 17 amino acids. The germline CDR1 and CDR2 sequences are SQVTM and ANQGSEA. The CDR3 nucleotides read TGCAGCGCCCTCGGGCCGCGGGAGGGTCTTTTCTGGGAGACCCAGTACTTC. This codes for CSALGPREGLFWETQYF.

Concerning this clonotype: Since a much larger clone is just one base distant, this may be a read error. The chain recombines TRBV28 with TRBJ2-7; TRBD1 aligns across 9 bases. CDR1 is MDHEN, CDR2 SYDVKM, per germline. Trimming cost V 10 bases and J 4 bases; bases outside gene matches: 11. This CDR3 contains 14 residues. The CDR3 reads CATTSGTGIYEQYF. The CDR3 DNA reads TGTGCCACCACGAGTGGGACAGGGATTTACGAGCAGTACTTC.

This clonotype was counted many times. V usage is TRBV20-1 and J usage is TRBJ1-1, with 12 positions matching TRBD1. V lost 5 bases to trimming and J lost 11 bases; unmatched junction nucleotides: 15. This CDR3 comprises 15 residues. In germline, CDR1 is DFQATT, CDR2 SNEGSKA (reference sequence). DNA of the CDR3: TGCAGTGCTCGCCGTTTCCTCGGGACAGGGGGCAATGCTTTCTTT. Translation: CSARRFLGTGGNAFF.

This clonotype came up many times. V gene TRBV6-5 combines with J gene TRBJ2-7, with 9 bases aligning to TRBD1. The germline V gene encodes CDR1 MNHEY and CDR2 SVGAGI. Trimming took 5 bases from V and 11 from J; bases not matched to a gene: 16. The CDR3 length is 15 residues. CDR3 nucleotides: TGTGCCAGCAGTCCCGGGACAGGGCTGAACGGGGCGAAGTACTTC. As protein: CASSPGTGLNGAKYF.

The table lists this clonotype with many counts. J is TRBJ1-1 and V is TRBV18, with D uncertain. The CDR3 runs 15 residues. V was shortened by 0 bases and J by 5 bases, with 13 bases between the two germline ends. Germline V CDR1 and CDR2: KGHSH, LQKENI. The CDR3: CASSPPSVRETEAFF. The DNA for the CDR3 is TGTGCCAGCTCACCACCGAGTGTAAGGGAAACTGAAGCTTTCTTT.